The rows below give T cell receptor beta chains drawn from one sample of a study of T-cell reconstitution after alpha-beta-depleted transplantation in children. MiXCR, applied by TCRdb to the PCR reads, yields one record per CDR3 protein. The table has 550,000 to 600,000 distinct CDR3 sequences, about 21% seen once. The sample in question was PBMCs, mostly from graft donor cells, obtained 360 days after TCRalphabeta/CD19-depleted stem cell transplant. These receptors originate from a boy under two years old who had a stem cell transplant for acute myeloid leukemia, so the T cells may come from the graft donor. Each CDR3 is given with its conserved first and last residue. A D gene is named only where the DNA matches it firmly. Where a row states a size, it is once, few, many or the class of an expanded clone; other rows omit it.

cdr3_length,v_call,j_call,d_call,clone_size,cdr3_nt,cdr3_aa
17,TRBV20-1,TRBJ2-5,TRBD2,-,TGCTGTGCTAGAGCTCGACAAGCGGGGACGTACCAAGAGACCCAGTACTTC,CCARARQAGTYQETQYF
16,TRBV7-6,TRBJ2-2,-,-,TGTGCCAGCAGCTCCGACGGAACAAGTTTTGACGGGGAGCTGTTTTTT,CASSSDGTSFDGELFF
16,TRBV5-1,TRBJ2-5,-,few,TGCGCCAGCAGCCCAGGGGCGTGGGGGGGCGGAGAGACCCAGTACTTC,CASSPGAWGGGETQYF
14,TRBV29-1,TRBJ2-3,TRBD2,once,TGCAGCGGCGGCGAGCGGGGGGGCCTAGATACGCAGTATTTT,CSGGERGGLDTQYF
15,TRBV4-3,TRBJ2-7,TRBD1,-,TGCGCCAGCAGCCACCGGACAGGGAGCTCCTACGAGCAGTACTTC,CASSHRTGSSYEQYF
13,TRBV12-3/TRBV12-4,TRBJ2-2,-,-,TGTGCCAGCAGTGTGACTCCGAAGGGGGAGCTGTTTTTT,CASSVTPKGELFF
13,TRBV6-2/TRBV6-3,TRBJ1-1,-,-,TGTGCCAGCACCCCGTCGGGTGACGCTGAAGCTTTCTTT,CASTPSGDAEAFF
15,TRBV20-1,TRBJ2-3,TRBD2,-,TGCAGTGCTAGACCCCTAGCGGGGGGCCCCGATACGCAGTATTTT,CSARPLAGGPDTQYF
12,TRBV12-3/TRBV12-4,TRBJ1-5,-,few,TGTGCCAGCACAAGGGACGGTCAGCCCCAGCATTTT,CASTRDGQPQHF
13,TRBV20-1,TRBJ1-6,-,-,TGCAGTGCTGTCCCCTCGATCCATTCACCCCTCCACTTT,CSAVPSIHSPLHF
15,TRBV10-2,TRBJ2-1,-,few,TGCGCCAGCAGTGACCCATGGGGGGCTGGTAGTGAGCAGTTCTTC,CASSDPWGAGSEQFF
11,TRBV20-1,TRBJ2-7,-,-,TGCAGTGCTAGGGGGTACTACGAGCAGTACTTC,CSARGYYEQYF
15,TRBV20-1,TRBJ2-3,-,few,TGCAGTGCTAGAGGGGGGGCCGGTTTCACAGATACGCAGTATTTT,CSARGGAGFTDTQYF
13,TRBV9,TRBJ1-1,-,few,TGTGCCAGCAGCGTAGATGGGGGTACTGAAGCTTTCTTT,CASSVDGGTEAFF
14,TRBV13,TRBJ2-1,-,-,TGTGCCAGCAGCGCCCGGAGTCCGGGTCGCGAGCAGTTCTTC,CASSARSPGREQFF
14,TRBV5-5,TRBJ2-1,-,many,TGTGCCAGCAGCTTGGCCGGGGCTAACAATGAGCAGTTCTTC,CASSLAGANNEQFF
13,TRBV12-3/TRBV12-4,TRBJ1-2,-,-,TGTGCCAGCAGTTTAGAGGAGACCTATGGCTACACCTTC,CASSLEETYGYTF
14,TRBV12-3/TRBV12-4,TRBJ1-4,TRBD1,many,TGTGCCAGCAGTACGGACAGGGGAGGAGAAAAACTGTTTTTT,CASSTDRGGEKLFF
13,TRBV6-5,TRBJ1-1,-,-,TGTGCCAGCACTTTCTCCTGGACGGCTGAAGCTTTCTTT,CASTFSWTAEAFF
14,TRBV29-1,TRBJ2-3,TRBD2,few,TGCAGCGTTGGGGCGGGGGAGAGCACAGATACGCAGTATTTT,CSVGAGESTDTQYF
13,TRBV15,TRBJ2-5,TRBD1,many,TGTGCCACCATGACCGGGACAGAAGAGACCCAGTACTTC,CATMTGTEETQYF
16,TRBV6-5,TRBJ1-1,TRBD1,few,TGTGCCAGCAGTTACTCGGGGACAGGCTTGAACACTGAAGCTTTCTTT,CASSYSGTGLNTEAFF
15,TRBV6-5,TRBJ1-6,TRBD1,-,TGTGCCAGCAGCTTAGACAGGGCCGCGGATTCACCCCTCCACTTT,CASSLDRAADSPLHF
14,TRBV20-1,TRBJ2-3,-,-,TGCAGTGCTCCCGGGCCTATCAGGGGAGATACGCAGTATTTT,CSAPGPIRGDTQYF
13,TRBV12-1,TRBJ2-7,-,many,TGTGCCAGCAGCTCGGGACAGGGGAGGGAGCAGTACTTC,CASSSGQGREQYF
17,TRBV5-5,TRBJ2-1,-,-,TGTGCCAGCACCGGGGGTTATTCTCGGGGGCGCAACAATGAGCAGTTCTTC,CASTGGYSRGRNNEQFF
11,TRBV5-1,TRBJ2-7,-,-,TGCGCCAGCAGGTCTAACTACGAGCAGTACTTC,CASRSNYEQYF
15,TRBV4-1,TRBJ2-4,-,few,TGCGCCAGCAGCCAAGGCAGATTAGCCAAAAACATTCAGTACTTC,CASSQGRLAKNIQYF
12,TRBV19,TRBJ2-1,-,many,TGTGCCAGTAGTATGTCTGGCAATGAGCAGTTCTTC,CASSMSGNEQFF
13,TRBV20-1,TRBJ2-1,-,few,TGCAGTGCTGCAGGGGACTCCTACAATGAGCAGTTCTTC,CSAAGDSYNEQFF
14,TRBV7-9,TRBJ2-3,-,once,TGTGCCAGCAGCCCCGAGGAACAGCTAGATACGCAGTATTTT,CASSPEEQLDTQYF
16,TRBV4-2,TRBJ2-1,TRBD2,-,TGTGCCAGCAGCCCGTTCTTGGAGCGGGGGGGCGCCGAGCAGTTCTTC,CASSPFLERGGAEQFF
14,TRBV7-2,TRBJ2-5,TRBD1,-,TGTGCCAGCAGCTTAGGGACAGGGGTCGATGCCCAGTACTTC,CASSLGTGVDAQYF
14,TRBV20-1,TRBJ1-1,-,many,TGCAGTGCTAGAAACAGCCGCCTGAACACTGAAGCTTTCTTT,CSARNSRLNTEAFF
15,TRBV4-2,TRBJ1-1,-,-,TGTGCCAGCAGCCCCGGGCGGAGTATGAACACTGAAGCTTTCTTT,CASSPGRSMNTEAFF
13,TRBV19,TRBJ2-1,TRBD1,many,TGTGCCAGTAGGGACAGGTCTAACAATGAGCAGTTCTTC,CASRDRSNNEQFF
13,TRBV10-3,TRBJ2-5,TRBD2,many,TGTGCCACCTCTAGCGGGGGACAAGAGACCCAGTACTTC,CATSSGGQETQYF
14,TRBV7-2,TRBJ2-1,-,few,TGTGCCAGCAAGGGGGGGAGGGACTACAATGAGCAGTTCTTC,CASKGGRDYNEQFF
13,TRBV29-1,TRBJ1-2,-,few,TGCAGCGTTGAAGAGGAGTCTAACTATGGCTACACCTTC,CSVEEESNYGYTF
16,TRBV7-9,TRBJ1-6,-,-,TGTGCCAGCAGCTTAAGATCGGGGCCCGTATGGTCACCCCTCCACTTT,CASSLRSGPVWSPLHF
15,TRBV28,TRBJ2-1,-,many,TGTGCCAGCAGGCCCACTCAGGGGATCTCTACTGAGCAGTTCTTC,CASRPTQGISTEQFF
16,TRBV20-1,TRBJ1-5,-,few,TGCAGTGCTAGCTCGCTTAGACAGGTTAGCAATCAGCCCCAGCATTTT,CSASSLRQVSNQPQHF
14,TRBV3-1,TRBJ2-7,TRBD2,few,TGTGCCAGCAGCCAAGAGACTAGCCCGTACGAGCAGTACTTC,CASSQETSPYEQYF
16,TRBV12-3/TRBV12-4,TRBJ2-6,-,many,TGTGCCAGCAGTTTTACTGAAGTCTCTGGGGCCAACGTCCTGACTTTC,CASSFTEVSGANVLTF
15,TRBV29-1,TRBJ2-7,TRBD1,-,TGCAGCGTTGAAAGGGGCAGGGGGCCCGTCTACGAGCAGTACTTC,CSVERGRGPVYEQYF
12,TRBV29-1,TRBJ2-2,-,-,TGCAGCGTACCGGTGAACACCGGGGAGCTGTTTTTT,CSVPVNTGELFF